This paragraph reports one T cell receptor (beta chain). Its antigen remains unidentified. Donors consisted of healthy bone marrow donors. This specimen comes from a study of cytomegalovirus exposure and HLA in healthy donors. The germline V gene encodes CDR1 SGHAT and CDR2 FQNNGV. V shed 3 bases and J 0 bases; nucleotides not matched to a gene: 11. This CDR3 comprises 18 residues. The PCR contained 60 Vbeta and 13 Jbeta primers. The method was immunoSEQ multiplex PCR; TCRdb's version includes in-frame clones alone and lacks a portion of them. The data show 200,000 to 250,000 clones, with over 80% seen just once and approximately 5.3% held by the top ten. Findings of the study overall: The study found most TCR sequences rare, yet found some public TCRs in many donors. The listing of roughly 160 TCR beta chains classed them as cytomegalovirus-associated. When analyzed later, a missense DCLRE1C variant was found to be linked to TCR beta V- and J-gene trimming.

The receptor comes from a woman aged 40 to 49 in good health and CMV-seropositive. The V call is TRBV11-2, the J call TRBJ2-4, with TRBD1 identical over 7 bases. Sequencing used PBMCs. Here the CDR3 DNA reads TGTGCCAGCAGCTTGGGCCTCCGGGACAGATTAGCCAAAAACATTCAGTACTTC. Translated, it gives CASSLGLRDRLAKNIQYF.